This T cell receptor beta chain was recorded in a study of post-analysis software for immune sequencing data. Looking at the study overall: Several disease courses (relapsing-remitting, secondary progressive and progressive-relapsing) of multiple sclerosis were included. Findings and limits, study-wide: Strong co-clustering by F measure was evident for samples that had been prepared in the same batch. Controls showed significantly higher normalized Chao1 diversity than did multiple sclerosis patients. About 5 TRBV segments (TRBV5-6, TRBV5-1 and TRBV20-1 among them) occurred more frequently in patients than in controls.

Each TCR beta cDNA library carried unique molecular identifiers. T cells numbering about 1 to 11 million yielded 450,000 to 500,000 cDNA molecules. One entry per CDR3 protein, called by TCRdb with MiXCR from the PCR reads. There are about half a million distinct CDR3 sequences in the sample; approximately 31% occur only once, and 4.5% to 7.5% lies in the top ten. Comment on this clonotype: Its antigen is not known.

The germline gives CDR1 MNHEY, CDR2 SMNVEV (reference sequence). This CDR3 region has 14 residues. V lost 3 bases to trimming and J lost 4 bases, with 12 bases between them. Sequenced: blood. The chain has TRBV27 and TRBJ1-2, with D possibly being TRBD1 (5 bases). This TCR came from a girl aged 2-17 years with multiple sclerosis. This CDR3 reads CASSLKGSSYGYTF. Here the CDR3 DNA reads TGTGCCAGCAGTTTGAAGGGGAGCAGCTATGGCTACACCTTC.